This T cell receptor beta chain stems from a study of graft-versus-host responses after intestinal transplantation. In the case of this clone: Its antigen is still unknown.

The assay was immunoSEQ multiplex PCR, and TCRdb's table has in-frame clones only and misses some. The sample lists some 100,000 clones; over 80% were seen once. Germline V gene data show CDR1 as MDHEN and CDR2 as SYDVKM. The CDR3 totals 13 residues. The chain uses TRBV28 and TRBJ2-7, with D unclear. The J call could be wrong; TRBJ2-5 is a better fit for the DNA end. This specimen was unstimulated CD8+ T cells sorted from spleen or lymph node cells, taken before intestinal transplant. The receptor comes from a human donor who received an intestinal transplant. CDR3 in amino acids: CASRYSSSETQYF. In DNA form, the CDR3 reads TGTGCCAGCAGATATTCGTCGTCGGAGACCCAGTACTTC.